Following are 15 T cell receptor beta chains from one sample sequenced in a study of blood T cell repertoires in COVID-19. Sequencing used immunoSEQ multiplex PCR; TCRdb keeps in-frame clones, though not all of them. The sample holds almost 250,000 clones, roughly nine tenths seen once. The sequenced material came from peripheral blood. The receptors shown here come from a woman aged 60-70 years who had recovered from COVID-19.

The CDR3 DNA sequence: TGCGCCAGCAGCCAACGCACGGGACAGGGTATCGGAAAACTGTTTTTT. Encoded protein: CASSQRTGQGIGKLFF. This chain joins TRBV4-3 and TRBJ1-4; TRBD1 aligns across 9 bases. The CDR3 covers 16 residues. Germline-derived CDR1 and CDR2 are LGHNA and YSLEER. Unmatched junction bases numbered 11, after V lost 2 bases and J lost 10 bases.

The rearrangement joins TRBV11-2 to TRBJ2-5; the D is unclear. The CDR3 has 14 amino acids. Germline CDR1 reads SGHAT; CDR2 reads FQNNGV. V lost 0 bases and J 2 bases, leaving 7 bases between the germline ends. CDR3 protein: CASSLELIQETQYF. CDR3 DNA: TGTGCCAGCAGCTTAGAGCTAATACAAGAGACCCAGTACTTC.

The CDR3 sequence: CASSSPDRGSYEQYF. The CDR3 DNA is TGTGCCAGCAGTTCCCCGGACAGGGGATCCTACGAGCAGTACTTC. This chain connects TRBV6-2 or TRBV6-3 to TRBJ2-7; 9 bases match TRBD1. The length of the CDR3 is 15 residues. Trimming at V came to 4 bases and at J to 1 base, leaving 5 bases not matched to a gene. Germline CDR1 and CDR2: MNHEY and SVGEGT.

The CDR3 region has the DNA TGTGCCAGCTCACCCCGACAGGGTGATAATGAAAAACTGTTTTTT. Translation gives CASSPRQGDNEKLFF. This rearrangement joins TRBV18 to TRBJ1-4; 7 bases align to TRBD1. The CDR3 length is 15 residues. Germline V gene data show CDR1 as KGHSH and CDR2 as LQKENI. V was clipped by 3 bases and J by 4 bases; unmatched bases: 5.

In DNA form, the CDR3 reads TGTGCCAGTAGTACCCACCCGGGACTAGCGGTCTACGAGCAGTACTTC. Translating it yields CASSTHPGLAVYEQYF. The genes are TRBV19 and TRBJ2-7, with 11 bases lining up with TRBD2. V shed 4 bases, J shed 3 bases, and the junction held 8 bases outside the gene matches. CDR3 size: 16 residues. The germline V gene encodes CDR1 LNHDA and CDR2 SQIVND (reference sequence).

The V and J genes are TRBV3-1 (or the pseudogene TRBV3-2) and TRBJ2-7; 11 bases align to TRBD1. The germline gives CDR1 LGHDT, CDR2 YNNKEL (reference sequence). The CDR3 has 18 residues. Trimming cost V 1 base and J 0 bases; bases outside gene matches: 8. This CDR3 reads CASSQGGTGGTISYEQYF. The CDR3 bases are TGTGCCAGCAGCCAAGGGGGGACAGGGGGAACCATCTCCTACGAGCAGTACTTC.

The chain employs TRBV15 and TRBJ1-2; 7 bases line up with TRBD1. This CDR3 spans 17 amino acids. The ends lost 3 bases at V and 1 base at J; junction bases unmatched: 11. Germline V gene lookup returns CDR1 LNHNV and CDR2 YYDKDF (reference sequence). The CDR3 DNA follows: TGTGCCACCAGCAGTTGGGACAGCCTTACCCGTAACTATGGCTACACCTTC. Its protein product is CATSSWDSLTRNYGYTF.

The chain combines TRBV5-1 with TRBJ1-2; D is unclear. Trimming took 3 bases from V and 2 from J, leaving 11 bases between them. CDR1 and CDR2 (germline): SGHRS, YFSETQ. CDR3 length: 14 residues. Written as DNA, the CDR3 is TGCGCCAGCAGCTACACACCCGGGAACTATGGCTACACCTTC. Amino acids: CASSYTPGNYGYTF.

This clone was found once. The chain is built from TRBV18 and TRBJ2-7, with a weak D call TRBD1 (6 bases). This CDR3 spans 15 amino acids. Germline CDR1 and CDR2: KGHSH and LQKENI. The ends were cut back, 9 bases at V and 2 bases at J, with 20 bases in the middle. The CDR3 DNA follows: TGTGCCAGTTCAACCCAGGGGCTCCCCACCTACGAGCAGTACTTC. It encodes CASSTQGLPTYEQYF.

This clone showed up just once. V and J are TRBV6-5 and TRBJ1-5; 7 bases are shared with TRBD1. CDR1 MNHEY and CDR2 SVGAGI come from the germline V gene. Trimming removed 0 bases from V and 7 bases from J; junction bases left unmatched: 6. The CDR3 is 15 residues long. The CDR3 bases are TGTGCCAGCAGTTACTCTCATCAGGGGGGCCAGCCCCAGCATTTT. Translating gives CASSYSHQGGQPQHF.

The V gene is TRBV25-1, the J gene TRBJ2-1, with D perhaps matching TRBD2 (7 bases). The CDR3 covers 14 residues. V dropped 6 bases and J dropped 3 bases, with 12 bases sitting between them. Germline CDR1 reads MGHDK; CDR2 reads SYGVNS. CDR3 sequence reads: CASRPGEGYNEQFF. The CDR3 coding sequence is TGTGCCAGCAGGCCAGGGGAGGGCTACAATGAGCAGTTCTTC.

The V gene is TRBV3-1 (or the pseudogene TRBV3-2), the J gene TRBJ2-6, with D unclear. Germline CDR1 and CDR2: LGHDT and YNNKEL (reference sequence). This CDR3 is 15 amino acids long. Trimming stripped 4 bases from V and 0 bases from J, with 7 bases between. CDR3 nucleotide sequence: TGTGCCAGCAGCCTTGTGTACTCTGGGGCCAACGTCCTGACTTTC. It codes for CASSLVYSGANVLTF.

On this clone itself: Other DNA sequences in this specimen translate into the identical CDR3. V is TRBV21-1 and J is TRBJ2-7; TRBD1 is the table's D call and was not checked against the DNA. TRBV21-1 is a documented pseudogene. This CDR3 region has 14 residues. The CDR3 DNA reads TGTGCCAGCAGCAAGACGACAGGGGGTGACGAACAGTACTTC. Translating gives CASSKTTGGDEQYF.

The J gene is TRBJ2-7, the V gene TRBV27; 10 bases align to TRBD2. After removal of 4 bases from V and 4 bases from J, the junction contained 7 bases not matched to a gene. The length of the CDR3 is 15 residues. Germline CDR1 is MNHEY and CDR2 is SMNVEV (reference sequence). The CDR3 DNA is TGTGCCAGCAGTTCACCCGGGACTAGCGATTACGAGCAGTACTTC. It yields the protein CASSSPGTSDYEQYF.

The rearrangement links TRBV5-8 to TRBJ2-1; 8 bases fit TRBD2. This CDR3 contains 12 residues. Germline values: CDR1 SGHTS, CDR2 YDEGEE. Trimming removed 2 bases from V and 15 bases from J; junction bases left unmatched: 7. The CDR3 region is CASSFLRLAPFF. DNA of the CDR3: TGTGCCAGCAGCTTTCTCAGACTAGCGCCGTTCTTC.